This TCR beta chain was captured by sequencing in a study of T cells in Graves' hyperthyroidism and ophthalmopathy. Points from the study as a whole: Blood shared most expanded thyroid clonotypes above 0.001.

Amplification of TCR beta CDR3 regions was performed using RNA transcripts as template. Carried out on the TCR CDR3, a first-round RT-PCR used the HTBI primer set. One entry per CDR3 protein results from TCRdb running MiXCR on the multiplex PCR reads. Among hundreds of thousands of distinct CDR3 sequences listed, roughly 15% were seen once. Per germline, CDR1 MNHEY and CDR2 SMNVEV (reference sequence). The CDR3 covers 17 residues. The V and J ends lost 0 bases and 1 base respectively, with 14 bases between them. This clonotype was counted many times. The antigen is not known. Sequenced sample: blood. This TCR came from a man aged 18 to 29 with Graves' ophthalmopathy. The rearrangement joins TRBV27 to TRBJ2-3; D uncertain. The CDR3 nucleotides are TGTGCCAGCAGTTTATCGATGGGTGAGCTAGGCACAGATACGCAGTATTTT. It is translated as CASSLSMGELGTDTQYF.